A single sample gave rise to the 19 T cell receptor beta chains below, sequenced in a study of PD-1 blockade in classical Hodgkin lymphoma. Time point noted: newly diagnosed, previously untreated cHL patient sample. Purification of CD4+ T cells from thawed PBMCs was achieved by magnetic negative selection. Data came from immunoSEQ multiplex PCR; TCRdb stores just in-frame clones and leaves some out. The sample gives around 29,000 clones, roughly 90% of which show up once; around 0.33% is in the top ten. Sequencing was performed on CD4+ T cells from blood. Receptor source: a human donor with classical Hodgkin lymphoma.

V is TRBV18 and J is TRBJ1-5, with 8 bases aligning to TRBD1. The CDR3 runs 15 residues. In germline, CDR1 is KGHSH, CDR2 LQKENI. The V and J ends lost 3 bases and 6 bases, in that order; junction bases with no gene match: 7. The CDR3 DNA reads as TGTGCCAGCTCACCCGGACAGGGAGGGAGTCAGCCCCAGCATTTT. Translating gives CASSPGQGGSQPQHF.

The chain has TRBV5-1 and TRBJ2-5; no firm D call. There are 15 residues in the CDR3. V was trimmed by 2 bases and J by 4 bases, leaving 15 bases between them. From germline, CDR1 is SGHRS and CDR2 YFSETQ. CDR3 protein: CASSFTGNPGETQYF. The CDR3 DNA sequence: TGCGCCAGCAGCTTCACCGGAAATCCTGGAGAGACCCAGTACTTC.

This clone turned up a few times. The rearrangement links TRBV5-1 to TRBJ2-7; TRBD1 matches 7 bases. The CDR3 totals 13 residues. Germline values: CDR1 SGHRS, CDR2 YFSETQ. V shed 4 bases, J shed 5 bases, and the junction held 6 bases outside the gene matches. CDR3 protein: CASSAQGSDEQYF. CDR3 nucleotide sequence: TGCGCCAGCAGCGCACAGGGGAGTGACGAGCAGTACTTC.

The J gene is TRBJ2-7, the V gene TRBV28, with D hard to call. V was shortened by 10 bases and J by 3 bases, with 10 bases between the two germline ends. The CDR3 runs to 11 residues. Germline V gene lookup returns CDR1 MDHEN and CDR2 SYDVKM. CDR3 region: CATATNYEQYF. The CDR3 nucleotides are TGTGCCACGGCTACTAACTACGAGCAGTACTTC.

The chain joins TRBV9 to TRBJ2-7; D gene unclear. The CDR3 has 14 residues. Trimming removed 0 bases from V and 4 bases from J, with 11 bases in between. The germline V gene has CDR1 SGDLS and CDR2 YYNGEE. The CDR3 region is CASSVATDGYEQYF. CDR3 sequence (DNA): TGTGCCAGCAGCGTAGCTACAGACGGATACGAGCAGTACTTC.

The gene calls are TRBV18 and TRBJ2-7; D gene uncertain. The ends were cut back, 0 bases at V and 2 bases at J, with 8 bases in the middle. This CDR3 is 14 amino acids long. In germline, CDR1 is KGHSH, CDR2 LQKENI. CDR3 protein: CASSPPNPTYEQYF. In DNA form, the CDR3 reads TGTGCCAGCTCACCACCGAACCCCACCTACGAGCAGTACTTC. The variable domain in full, completed from reference TRBV18 and TRBJ2-7, reads NAGVMQNPRHLVRRRGQEARLRCSPMKGHSHVYWYRQLPEEGLKFMVYLQKENIIDESGMPKERFSAEFPKEGPSILRIQQVVRGDSAAYFCASSPPNPTYEQYFGPGTRLTVT.

The chain carries TRBV29-1 and TRBJ1-1, with D maybe TRBD1 (5 bases). This CDR3 spans 13 amino acids. Germline loops: CDR1 SQVTM, CDR2 ANQGSEA. Between the trimmed V and J ends, which lost 5 bases and 0 bases, there was a span of 10 bases. The CDR3 reads CSVQRGLNTEAFF. Written as DNA, the CDR3 is TGCAGCGTTCAGAGGGGATTGAACACTGAAGCTTTCTTT.

This chain's CDR3 is CSVGQGDTTEAFF. Written as DNA, the CDR3 is TGCAGCGTGGGCCAGGGGGACACCACTGAAGCTTTCTTT. The genes are TRBV29-1 and TRBJ1-1; 7 positions agree with TRBD1. The CDR3 loop spans 13 amino acids. The germline CDR1 and CDR2 sequences are SQVTM and ANQGSEA. Trimming removed 6 bases from V and 4 bases from J; junction bases left unmatched: 8.

The chain recombines TRBV6-9 with TRBJ2-7, with TRBD1 matching over 11 bases. V shed 6 bases and J 3 bases; nucleotides not matched to a gene: 7. Germline CDR1 reads MNHGY; CDR2 reads SVAAGI. The CDR3 extends over 15 amino acids. CDR3 bases: TGTGCCAGCAGCAGGGACAGGGGGTTCAGCTACGAGCAGTACTTC. Protein product: CASSRDRGFSYEQYF.

This sequence joins TRBV6-4 and TRBJ1-5; TRBD1 might be the D (5 bases). Germline CDR1 and CDR2: MRHNA and SNTAGT. Deletions cut 5 bases from V and 7 bases from J, with 12 bases between. This CDR3 is built from 13 residues. The CDR3 reads CASSLQGGQPQHF. Here the CDR3 DNA reads TGTGCCAGCAGTCTTCAGGGTGGGCAGCCCCAGCATTTT.

V and J are TRBV11-2 and TRBJ2-5; 9 nucleotides line up with TRBD2. The V gene end was trimmed by 5 bases and the J gene end by 7 bases; junction bases not matched to a gene: 14. The CDR3 runs 16 residues. CDR1 is SGHAT and CDR2 is FQNNGV in the germline V gene. CDR3 DNA sequence: TGTGCCAGCAGCCCTCGACTAGCGGAGGCCCTCGGGACCCAGTACTTC. Residues: CASSPRLAEALGTQYF.

This clone was detected a few times. V and J are TRBV28 and TRBJ1-5, with 7 positions matching TRBD1. From germline, CDR1 is MDHEN and CDR2 SYDVKM. The CDR3 is 14 amino acids. The J segment lost 5 bases and the V segment lost 5 bases, leaving 6 bases of the junction unmatched. The CDR3 coding sequence is TGTGCCAGCAGTCCACAGGGGCAGTATCAGCCCCAGCATTTT. This encodes CASSPQGQYQPQHF.

This rearrangement joins TRBV4-3 to TRBJ2-1; the match to TRBD1 covers 10 bases. Germline CDR1 reads LGHNA; CDR2 reads YSLEER. V dropped 10 bases and J dropped 9; count of bases not matched to a gene: 15. The CDR3 spans 15 residues. The CDR3 loop reads CATGRQGAQGSEQFF. The DNA for the CDR3 is TGCGCCACAGGAAGACAGGGGGCGCAAGGAAGTGAGCAGTTCTTC.

V gene TRBV18 combines with J gene TRBJ1-2, with D perhaps matching TRBD1 (5 bases). The length of the CDR3 is 18 residues. V lost 0 bases, J lost 4 bases, and 21 bases lay in between. Germline V gene lookup returns CDR1 KGHSH and CDR2 LQKENI. DNA for the CDR3: TGTGCCAGCTCACCACCTAAGTTGATTTTGACAGAGGCCTATGGCTACACCTTC. As protein: CASSPPKLILTEAYGYTF.

The chain combines TRBV4-3 with TRBJ2-3; TRBD2 matches at 8 bases. CDR1 is LGHNA and CDR2 is YSLEER in the germline V gene. This CDR3 is built from 17 residues. The J segment lost 0 bases and the V segment lost 0 bases, leaving 5 bases of the junction unmatched. The CDR3 protein is CASSQDVSGVSTDTQYF. In DNA form, the CDR3 reads TGCGCCAGCAGCCAAGACGTTAGCGGGGTAAGCACAGATACGCAGTATTTT.

This clone was picked up a small number of times. The chain is built from TRBV19 and TRBJ2-3, with 10 bases matching TRBD1. V lost 7 bases and J lost 4; bases outside the gene matches: 5. This CDR3 spans 14 amino acids. The V gene's germline CDR1 is LNHDA and CDR2 SQIVND (reference sequence). CDR3 sequence: CASTSTGGPDTQYF. For the CDR3, the DNA is TGTGCCAGTACCTCGACAGGGGGCCCAGATACGCAGTATTTT.

A single count supports this clone. The chain has TRBV5-1 and TRBJ2-3; D gene uncertain. Germline V lookup: CDR1 SGHRS, CDR2 YFSETQ. The CDR3 runs to 15 residues. The germline V and J ends were trimmed by 1 base and 0 bases, with 9 bases remaining between them. CDR3 DNA: TGCGCCAGCAGCTTGCGGCTACCTAGCACAGATACGCAGTATTTT. Amino acids: CASSLRLPSTDTQYF.

This rearrangement joins TRBV28 to TRBJ1-3, with D possibly matching TRBD1 (5 bases). Deletions cut 7 bases from V and 4 bases from J, with 14 bases between. The CDR3 is 14 amino acids. Germline-derived CDR1 and CDR2 are MDHEN and SYDVKM. This chain's CDR3 is CASTPWGEGNTIYF. DNA for the CDR3: TGTGCCAGCACCCCCTGGGGGGAAGGAAACACCATATATTTT.

The rearrangement joins TRBV7-2 to TRBJ2-1; 13 nucleotides align to TRBD2. The CDR3 has 17 amino acids. Trimming took 1 base from V and 9 from J; bases not matched to a gene: 9. Per germline, CDR1 SGHTA and CDR2 FQGNSA. Here the CDR3 reads CASSLDRTSGSRGEQFF. CDR3 sequence (DNA): TGTGCCAGCAGCTTAGATCGGACTAGCGGGAGTCGGGGTGAGCAGTTCTTC.